These T cell receptor beta chains were read from a single sample in a study of shared clonotypes between healthy human individuals. The method was immunoSEQ multiplex PCR; TCRdb's version includes in-frame clones alone and lacks a portion of them. The sample contains over a million clones, about 74% of which appear only once. The sample was memory CD4+ T cells sorted from blood. The source of these receptors is a man aged 18 to 29 in good health. Each CDR3 is given with its conserved first and last residue. The order of the fields is J gene, clone size, D gene, V gene, CDR3 DNA, CDR3 protein. The D gene is left open where the match is weak. Some rows mark clone size as missing; the rest say once, few, many or name a class of expanded clone.

>TRBJ2-6|NA|NA|TRBV18
TGTGCCAGCCACCCTGGGGCCAACGTCCTGACTTTC
CASHPGANVLTF
>TRBJ1-5|many|NA|TRBV6-5
TGTGCCAGCAGCCCCGGACTCGATCAGCCCCAGCATTTT
CASSPGLDQPQHF
>TRBJ1-5|NA|TRBD1|TRBV6-5
TGTGCCAGCAGTTACTCTGGACAGGGGAATCAGCCCCAGCATTTT
CASSYSGQGNQPQHF
>TRBJ2-2|NA|NA|TRBV4-1
TGCGCCAGCAGCCCCCAGACGGGGGCTGGTACCGGGGAGCTGTTTTTT
CASSPQTGAGTGELFF
>TRBJ2-2|NA|NA|TRBV5-1
TGCGCCAGCAGCGCAAGTAGTTACACCGGGGAGCTGTTTTTT
CASSASSYTGELFF
>TRBJ2-7|NA|NA|TRBV6-6
TGTGCCAGCAGCCCCTCGACAGGACGGTACTACGAGCAGTACTTC
CASSPSTGRYYEQYF
>TRBJ2-7|once|TRBD1|TRBV28
TGTGCCAGCAGTACCAGGACAGGGGATCACTTCTACGAGCAGTACTTC
CASSTRTGDHFYEQYF
>TRBJ1-5|NA|NA|TRBV5-4
TGTGCCAGCAGCTCAGGGCGTGACCAGCCCCAGCATTTT
CASSSGRDQPQHF
>TRBJ1-1|NA|NA|TRBV28
TGTGCCAGCAGTCTCGCGTCTACCTGGGAAGCTTTCTTT
CASSLASTWEAFF
>TRBJ1-1|NA|NA|TRBV28
TGTGCCAGCAGTTCGATAAACCGGGACACGAACACTGAAGCTTTCTTT
CASSSINRDTNTEAFF
>TRBJ1-3|many|NA|TRBV7-3
TGTGCCAGCAGCGAGGGACCGACGGGAAACACCATATATTTT
CASSEGPTGNTIYF
>TRBJ2-7|NA|NA|TRBV7-3
TGTGCCAGCAGCTTGCTGGGAGGGGGCCCCTACGAGCAGTACTTC
CASSLLGGGPYEQYF
>TRBJ2-1|NA|TRBD2|TRBV10-3
TGTGCCATCAGTGGTAGCGGGGGGGCTAACAATGAGCAGTTCTTC
CAISGSGGANNEQFF
>TRBJ2-5|NA|NA|TRBV2
TGTGCCAGCAGCTGGGGGGAAGAGACCCAGTACTTC
CASSWGEETQYF
>TRBJ2-7|NA|NA|TRBV14
TGTGCCAGCAGCCAAGCAGTTCTAGGGGTCGAGCAGTACTTC
CASSQAVLGVEQYF
>TRBJ2-7|once|TRBD1|TRBV5-1
TGCGCCAGCAGCTTGTCTCTTCCTTCCTCCGGGCGGGACAGGGTACCCTACGAGCAGTACTTC
CASSLSLPSSGRDRVPYEQYF
>TRBJ2-5|NA|TRBD2|TRBV2
TGTGCCAGCAGCGGGACTAGGAGAGAGACCCAGTACTTC
CASSGTRRETQYF
>TRBJ2-6|NA|NA|TRBV28
TGTGCCAGCCAAGGGGCTGGGGCCAACGTCCTGACTTTC
CASQGAGANVLTF
>TRBJ1-6|few|NA|TRBV27
TGTGCCAGCAGTTCTCGTAGGACCTCACCCCTCCACTTT
CASSSRRTSPLHF
>TRBJ1-2|NA|TRBD1|TRBV30
TGTGCCTGGAGTGACCGGGACAGGGGCTATGGCTACACCTTC
CAWSDRDRGYGYTF
>TRBJ1-2|NA|NA|TRBV6-5
TGTGCCAGCAGCCCCGACAGAAACTATGGCTACACCTTC
CASSPDRNYGYTF
>TRBJ1-1|few|TRBD1|TRBV30
TGTGCCTTGGACAGGGGATCAACTGAAGCTTTCTTT
CALDRGSTEAFF
>TRBJ2-7|NA|TRBD2|TRBV10-3
TGTGCCATCAGTGAGGCGGGGGGGGCCTACGAGCAGTACTTC
CAISEAGGAYEQYF
>TRBJ1-5|NA|NA|TRBV30
TGTGCCTGGAGTGTCGATATTGGGGGTTACAATCAGCCCCAGCATTTT
CAWSVDIGGYNQPQHF
>TRBJ2-3|NA|NA|TRBV5-1
TGCGCCAGCAGCTTGGGGGGACCGGGTAGCACAGATACGCAGTATTTT
CASSLGGPGSTDTQYF
>TRBJ1-1|NA|NA|TRBV5-6
TGTGCCAGCAGCTTGGCTATTAAGTCCACTGAAGCTTTCTTT
CASSLAIKSTEAFF
>TRBJ1-4|NA|NA|TRBV9
TGTGCCAGCAGCGTAGGGTTCGGGAGCCCCCAAAATAATGAAAAACTGTTTTTT
CASSVGFGSPQNNEKLFF
>TRBJ1-1|NA|TRBD1|TRBV10-2
TGCGCCAGCAGGGAAAATCGACAGGGATCGGCTGAAGCTTTCTTT
CASRENRQGSAEAFF
>TRBJ2-3|NA|NA|TRBV7-9
TGTGCCAGCAGTTGGGTAGCAGATACGCAGTATTTT
CASSWVADTQYF
>TRBJ1-1|few|NA|TRBV18
TGTGCCAGCTCATTTGTACAGCTGAACACTGAAGCTTTCTTT
CASSFVQLNTEAFF
>TRBJ2-7|NA|NA|TRBV18
TGTGCCAGCTCACCTACCGTCCAGGGAATGGGAATCTCGCAGTACTTC
CASSPTVQGMGISQYF
>TRBJ2-2|few|NA|TRBV5-1
TGCGCCAGCAGCTTGGACGGGTTCACCGGGGAGCTGTTTTTT
CASSLDGFTGELFF
>TRBJ2-7|few|NA|TRBV7-9
TGTGCCAGCAGCTTGGGATGGACAGAAAACTCCTACGAGCAGTACTTC
CASSLGWTENSYEQYF
>TRBJ2-3|NA|TRBD1|TRBV27
TGTGCCAGCAGTCCAACAACAGGGACAGGGTTTGTCGCAGATACGCAGTATTTT
CASSPTTGTGFVADTQYF
>TRBJ2-3|NA|TRBD1|TRBV5-1
TGCGCCAGCAGCTTGGGTCAGGGGGATCGTGGAGATACGCAGTATTTT
CASSLGQGDRGDTQYF
>TRBJ1-5|NA|TRBD1|TRBV19
TGTGCCAGTAGTTCCCAGGGGGTGTGGAATCAGCCCCAGCATTTT
CASSSQGVWNQPQHF
>TRBJ2-7|NA|TRBD2|TRBV20-1
TGCAGTGCGCCTAGCGGGGAACGGGAGTACTTC
CSAPSGEREYF
>TRBJ2-1|NA|NA|TRBV7-2
TGTGCCAGCAGCCCCCCCGGGCGGTACAATGAGCAGTTCTTC
CASSPPGRYNEQFF
>TRBJ2-7|NA|NA|TRBV10-1
TGCGCCAGCAGCCCGGGAGACCAGGGATCCGACGAGCAGTACTTC
CASSPGDQGSDEQYF
>TRBJ1-6|few|TRBD1|TRBV6-1
TGTGCCAGCAGTGAAAGGGACAGTAATTCACCCCTCCACTTT
CASSERDSNSPLHF